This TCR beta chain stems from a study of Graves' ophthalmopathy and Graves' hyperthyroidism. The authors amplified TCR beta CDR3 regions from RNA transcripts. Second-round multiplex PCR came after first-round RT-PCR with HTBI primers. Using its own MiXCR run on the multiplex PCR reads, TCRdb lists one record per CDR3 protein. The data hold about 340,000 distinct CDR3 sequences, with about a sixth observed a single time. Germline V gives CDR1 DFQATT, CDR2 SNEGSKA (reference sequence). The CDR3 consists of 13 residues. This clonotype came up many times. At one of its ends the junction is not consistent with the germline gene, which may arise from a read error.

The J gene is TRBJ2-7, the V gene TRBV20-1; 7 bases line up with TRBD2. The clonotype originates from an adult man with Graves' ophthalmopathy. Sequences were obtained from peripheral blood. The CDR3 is CSAGGSGVYVQYF. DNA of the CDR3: TGCAGTGCGGGAGGGAGCGGGGTATACGTGCAGTACTTC.